This T cell receptor (beta chain) was sequenced for a study of cytomegalovirus exposure and HLA in healthy donors. The CDR3 covers 16 residues. With V trimmed by 2 bases and J by 5 bases, 10 bases remained unmatched. CDR1 and CDR2 from the germline V gene are SEHNR and FQNEAQ (reference sequence). Both 60 Vbeta primers and 13 Jbeta primers went into the PCR. Sequencing used immunoSEQ multiplex PCR; TCRdb keeps in-frame clones, though not all of them. The table records roughly 100,000 clones, less than 80% of them present only once. The material sequenced was PBMCs. This sequence was found in a man aged 35-49 years in good health and CMV-seronegative. This chain uses TRBV7-9 with TRBJ2-5; 8 bases agree with TRBD2. CDR3: CASSLQRGISLETQYF. DNA of the CDR3: TGTGCCAGCAGCTTACAGCGGGGGATATCCTTGGAGACCCAGTACTTC.